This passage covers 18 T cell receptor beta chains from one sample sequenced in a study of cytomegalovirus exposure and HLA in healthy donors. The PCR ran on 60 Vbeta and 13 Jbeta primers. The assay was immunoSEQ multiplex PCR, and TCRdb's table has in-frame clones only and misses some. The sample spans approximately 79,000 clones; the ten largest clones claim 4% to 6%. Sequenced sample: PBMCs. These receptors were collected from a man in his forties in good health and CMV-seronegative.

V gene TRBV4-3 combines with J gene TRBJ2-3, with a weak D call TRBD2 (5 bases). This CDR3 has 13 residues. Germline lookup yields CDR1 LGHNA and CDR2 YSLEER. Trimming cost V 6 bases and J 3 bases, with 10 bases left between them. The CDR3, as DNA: TGCGCCAGCAGTCCTGACTATACAGATACGCAGTATTTT. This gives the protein CASSPDYTDTQYF.

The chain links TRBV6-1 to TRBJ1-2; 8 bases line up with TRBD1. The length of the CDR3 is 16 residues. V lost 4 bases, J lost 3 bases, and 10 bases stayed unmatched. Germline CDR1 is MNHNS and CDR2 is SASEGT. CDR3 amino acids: CASSGYRGGGHYGYTF. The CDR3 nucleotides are TGTGCCAGCAGTGGATACAGGGGGGGAGGTCACTATGGCTACACCTTC.

CDR3 DNA sequence: TGCGCCAGCAGCTTGACGGACAGCTCCTACGAGCAGTACTTC. Protein: CASSLTDSSYEQYF. The chain employs TRBV4-3 and TRBJ2-5; a weak D match, TRBD1 (6 bases). Matching the DNA end better, TRBJ2-7 makes the J call doubtful. The germline V gene has CDR1 LGHNA and CDR2 YSLEER. The CDR3 runs 14 residues.

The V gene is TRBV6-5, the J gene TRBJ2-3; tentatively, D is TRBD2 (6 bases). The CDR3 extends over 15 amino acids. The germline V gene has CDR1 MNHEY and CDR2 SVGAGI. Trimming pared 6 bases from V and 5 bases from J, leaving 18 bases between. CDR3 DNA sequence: TGTGCCAGCAGAAATAGAGCGGGCGGCGTAGATACGCAGTATTTT. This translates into CASRNRAGGVDTQYF.

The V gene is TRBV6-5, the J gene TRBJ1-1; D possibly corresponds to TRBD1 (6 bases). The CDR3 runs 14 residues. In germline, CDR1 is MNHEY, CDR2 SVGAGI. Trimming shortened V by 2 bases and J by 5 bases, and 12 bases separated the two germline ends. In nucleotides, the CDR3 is TGTGCCAGCAGTTACGGGGGCAGGGGAACTGAAGCTTTCTTT. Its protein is CASSYGGRGTEAFF.

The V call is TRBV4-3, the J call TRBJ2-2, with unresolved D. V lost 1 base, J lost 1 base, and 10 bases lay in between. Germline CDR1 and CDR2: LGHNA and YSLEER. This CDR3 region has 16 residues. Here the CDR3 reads CASSQGSAVNTGELFF. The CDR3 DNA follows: TGCGCCAGCAGCCAAGGGTCTGCGGTGAACACCGGGGAGCTGTTTTTT.

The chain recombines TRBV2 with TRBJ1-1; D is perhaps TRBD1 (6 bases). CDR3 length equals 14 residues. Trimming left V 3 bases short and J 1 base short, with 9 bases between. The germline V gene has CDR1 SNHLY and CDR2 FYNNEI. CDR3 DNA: TGTGCCAGCAGTGACCGGACAGAGAACACTGAAGCTTTCTTT. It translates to CASSDRTENTEAFF.

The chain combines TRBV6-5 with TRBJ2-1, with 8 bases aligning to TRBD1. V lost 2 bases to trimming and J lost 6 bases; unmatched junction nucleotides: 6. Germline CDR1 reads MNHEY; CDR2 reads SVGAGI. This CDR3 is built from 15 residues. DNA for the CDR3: TGTGCCAGCAGTTACCACCCGGACAGGGTCAATGAGCAGTTCTTC. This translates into CASSYHPDRVNEQFF.

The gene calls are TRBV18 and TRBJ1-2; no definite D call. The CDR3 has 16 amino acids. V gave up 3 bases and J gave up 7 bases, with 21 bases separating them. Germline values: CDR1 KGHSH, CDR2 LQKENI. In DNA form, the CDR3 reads TGTGCCAGCTCACCGGGTTGGGCACAAGGCGTAGGTGGCTACACCTTC. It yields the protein CASSPGWAQGVGGYTF.

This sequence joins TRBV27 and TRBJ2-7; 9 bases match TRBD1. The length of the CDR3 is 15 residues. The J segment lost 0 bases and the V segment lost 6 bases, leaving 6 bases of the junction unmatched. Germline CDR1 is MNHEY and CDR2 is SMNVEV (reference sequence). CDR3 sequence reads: CASRNYRGRSYEQYF. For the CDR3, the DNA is TGTGCCAGCAGGAATTACAGGGGGCGCTCCTACGAGCAGTACTTC.

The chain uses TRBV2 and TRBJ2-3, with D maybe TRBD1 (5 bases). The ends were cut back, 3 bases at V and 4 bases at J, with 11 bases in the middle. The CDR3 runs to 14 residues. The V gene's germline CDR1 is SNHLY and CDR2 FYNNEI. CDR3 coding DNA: TGTGCCAGCAGTGACAGTGGGGCCGCAGATACGCAGTATTTT. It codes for CASSDSGAADTQYF.

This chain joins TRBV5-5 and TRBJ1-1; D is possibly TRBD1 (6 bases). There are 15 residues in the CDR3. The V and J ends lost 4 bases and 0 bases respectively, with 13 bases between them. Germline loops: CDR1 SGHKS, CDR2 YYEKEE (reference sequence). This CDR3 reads CASSQRTEMNTEAFF. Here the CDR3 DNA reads TGTGCCAGCAGCCAACGGACAGAGATGAACACTGAAGCTTTCTTT.

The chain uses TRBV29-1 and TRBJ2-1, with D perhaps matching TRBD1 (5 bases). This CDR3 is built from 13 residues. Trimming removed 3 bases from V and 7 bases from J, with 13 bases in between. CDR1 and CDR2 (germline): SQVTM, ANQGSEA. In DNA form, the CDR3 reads TGCAGCGTTGACGGTCAGGCAGGGAATGAGCAGTTCTTC. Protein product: CSVDGQAGNEQFF.

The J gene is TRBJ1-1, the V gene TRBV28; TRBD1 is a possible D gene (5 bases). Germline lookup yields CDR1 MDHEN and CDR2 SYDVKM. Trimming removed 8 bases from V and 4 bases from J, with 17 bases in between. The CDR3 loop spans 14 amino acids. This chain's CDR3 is CASDRERGPTEAFF. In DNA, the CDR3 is TGTGCCAGCGACCGGGAGCGGGGCCCCACTGAAGCTTTCTTT.

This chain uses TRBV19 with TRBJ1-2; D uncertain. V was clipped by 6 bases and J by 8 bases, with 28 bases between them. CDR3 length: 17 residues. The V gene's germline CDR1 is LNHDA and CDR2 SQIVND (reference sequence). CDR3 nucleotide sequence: TGTGCCAGTAGCACCGGATACGCGGAGGCCAGGCGCGAGGGCTACACCTTC. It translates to CASSTGYAEARREGYTF.

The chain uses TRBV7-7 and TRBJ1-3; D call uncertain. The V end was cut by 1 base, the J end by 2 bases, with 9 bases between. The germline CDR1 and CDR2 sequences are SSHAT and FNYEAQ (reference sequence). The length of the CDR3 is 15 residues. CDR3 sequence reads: CASSLEGGAGNTIYF. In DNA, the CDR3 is TGTGCCAGCAGCTTAGAGGGAGGCGCTGGAAACACCATATATTTT.

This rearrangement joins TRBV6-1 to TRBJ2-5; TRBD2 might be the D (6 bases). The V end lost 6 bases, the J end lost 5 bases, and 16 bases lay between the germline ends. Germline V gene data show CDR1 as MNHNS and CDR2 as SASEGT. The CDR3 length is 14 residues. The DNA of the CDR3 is TGTGCCAGCAGCCCGACTAGGAGCGCGGAGACCCAGTACTTC. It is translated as CASSPTRSAETQYF.

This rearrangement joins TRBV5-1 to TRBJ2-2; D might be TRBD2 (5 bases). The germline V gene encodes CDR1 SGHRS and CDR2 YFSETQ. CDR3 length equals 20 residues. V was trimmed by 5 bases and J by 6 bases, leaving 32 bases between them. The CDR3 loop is CASRPGRGSWGTGWPGELFF. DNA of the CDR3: TGCGCCAGCAGACCAGGAAGAGGGTCCTGGGGAACCGGGTGGCCCGGGGAGCTGTTTTTT.